The entry below describes one T cell receptor beta chain. Its cognate antigen is unknown. The library came from three nested PCR rounds adapted from ARM-PCR protocols. TCRdb analysed the multiplex PCR reads with MiXCR anew, one entry per CDR3 protein. Among some 80,000 distinct CDR3 sequences listed, 65% to 80% were seen once. CDR3 length: 13 amino acids. The ends were cut back, 8 bases at V and 15 bases at J, with 23 bases in the middle. Germline CDR1 is ENHRY and CDR2 is SYGVKD. The template was RNA from unsorted bulk tissue. More than 3 cm separated this lung sample from the edge of the tumor. The data stem from a study of tumor and adjacent non-tumor tissue in lung cancer. As for the study in general: Aged about 30 to 85 years, patients included under 13 men and about five women with stage I to III disease. On average, productive TCRbeta reads reached about 4 million per sample. Study results and limitations: Compared with tumor, normal lung showed significantly lower TCR diversity. Top 100 clones took a larger repertoire share in normal lung.

V gene TRBV10-3 combines with J gene TRBJ2-1; weak D call: TRBD1 (6 bases). The specimen was distant non-tumor lung tissue. The origin of this receptor is a woman aged 50 to 60 with non-small cell lung cancer. CDR3 protein: CAIEGQGMIQRFF. CDR3 DNA sequence: TGTGCCATCGAGGGCCAGGGGATGATTCAGAGGTTCTTC.